Listed below are T cell receptor beta chains from one sample, sequenced in a study of Graves' ophthalmopathy and Graves' hyperthyroidism. TCRdb reprocessed the multiplex PCR reads with MiXCR, giving one entry per CDR3 protein. This table has 740,000 or so distinct CDR3 sequences, roughly 41% appearing once. The sequenced material came from peripheral blood. The receptor set was obtained from an adult man with Graves' ophthalmopathy. Each CDR3 is given with its conserved first and last residue. The D gene is left open where the match is weak. Expanded clones are given a class, and other clones once, few, many or no size at all.

J gene	V gene	clone size	D gene	CDR3 protein
TRBJ2-5	TRBV2	NA	NA	CASRNTFTQETQYF
TRBJ1-2	TRBV6-1	NA	TRBD1	CASSAPGQGLYGYTF
TRBJ2-7	TRBV2	few	TRBD1	CASSAVGTGTYEQYF
TRBJ2-5	TRBV7-9	few	TRBD1	CASSKTGGSWYQETQYF
TRBJ2-7	TRBV5-4	NA	TRBD2	CASSPTSVVNEQYF
TRBJ1-5	TRBV20-1	few	NA	CSARDQNTQPQHF
TRBJ1-2	TRBV24-1	few	TRBD1	CASSLGDRDNYGYTF
TRBJ2-5	TRBV7-9	NA	NA	CASSLDGTSFQETQYF
TRBJ2-3	TRBV7-6	once	TRBD2	CASSTSPGGKQYF
TRBJ1-2	TRBV10-2	NA	NA	CASSESRRVYGYTF
TRBJ2-6	TRBV5-4	NA	TRBD1	CASSQGTASSGANVLTF
TRBJ2-5	TRBV14	NA	NA	CASSQDLAVTETQYF
TRBJ1-1	TRBV12-3/TRBV12-4	NA	NA	CASSLLVSKNTEAFF
TRBJ2-7	TRBV29-1	few	NA	CSASTVNSYEQYF
TRBJ2-2	TRBV25-1	NA	NA	CASSYEVVGELFF
TRBJ2-7	TRBV11-2	NA	TRBD2	CASRELAGGEQYF
TRBJ1-6	TRBV15	many	TRBD1	CATSRGGQGALPLHF
TRBJ2-7	TRBV7-2	many	NA	CASSFGIQAYEQYF
TRBJ1-5	TRBV6-4	NA	NA	CASSQGGRGSQPQHF
TRBJ1-1	TRBV5-1	many	NA	CASSLLDAGGEAFF